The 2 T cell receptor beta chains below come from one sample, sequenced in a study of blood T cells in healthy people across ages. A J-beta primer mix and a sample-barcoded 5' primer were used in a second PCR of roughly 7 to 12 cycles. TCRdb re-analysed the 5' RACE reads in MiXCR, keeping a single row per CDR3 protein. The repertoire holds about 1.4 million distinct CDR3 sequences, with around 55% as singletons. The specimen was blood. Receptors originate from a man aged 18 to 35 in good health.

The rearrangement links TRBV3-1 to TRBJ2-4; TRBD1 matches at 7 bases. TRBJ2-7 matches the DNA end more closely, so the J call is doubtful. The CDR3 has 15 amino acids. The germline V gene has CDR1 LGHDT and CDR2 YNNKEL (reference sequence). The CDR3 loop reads CATTRHRGNNYEQYF. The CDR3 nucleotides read TGTGCCACGACTCGACACAGGGGTAACAACTACGAGCAGTACTTC.

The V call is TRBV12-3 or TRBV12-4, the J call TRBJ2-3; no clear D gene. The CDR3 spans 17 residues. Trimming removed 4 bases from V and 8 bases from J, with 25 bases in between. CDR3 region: CASSSREPQIGHGTQYF. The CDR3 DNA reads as TGTGCCAGCAGTTCCCGCGAACCGCAGATAGGGCATGGTACGCAGTATTTT.